Reported below is one TCR beta chain. The data were taken from a study of blood T cell repertoires in COVID-19. Looking at the study overall: Some COVID-19 samples were acute and others convalescent; all came from the United States, Italy and Spain. From T cells, B-cell-depleted T cells, or PBMCs came the material, which was cDNA or gDNA.

As handled by the study authors: Researchers report that nucleated cell counts were estimated from reference gene primer amplification. Repertoires were generated with immunoSEQ multiplex PCR, while TCRdb's copy carries only in-frame clones and drops some. From that table come the V and J calls and clone size; the DNA was used to work out D and trimming. The sample lists 30,000 to 35,000 clones; around 90% were seen once. J gave up 4 bases and V 1 base, and 9 bases lay outside the gene matches. Germline loops: CDR1 SGHRS, CDR2 YFSETQ. The length of the CDR3 is 17 residues. The sequenced sample was peripheral blood. The source of this sequence is a human donor with active COVID-19. The donor label of this sample is uncertain. V and J are TRBV5-1 and TRBJ2-5, with 11 bases lining up with TRBD2. CDR3 DNA: TGCGCCAGCAGCTTGATTGTAGCGGGAGGGCCCGGAGAGACCCAGTACTTC. Its translation is CASSLIVAGGPGETQYF.